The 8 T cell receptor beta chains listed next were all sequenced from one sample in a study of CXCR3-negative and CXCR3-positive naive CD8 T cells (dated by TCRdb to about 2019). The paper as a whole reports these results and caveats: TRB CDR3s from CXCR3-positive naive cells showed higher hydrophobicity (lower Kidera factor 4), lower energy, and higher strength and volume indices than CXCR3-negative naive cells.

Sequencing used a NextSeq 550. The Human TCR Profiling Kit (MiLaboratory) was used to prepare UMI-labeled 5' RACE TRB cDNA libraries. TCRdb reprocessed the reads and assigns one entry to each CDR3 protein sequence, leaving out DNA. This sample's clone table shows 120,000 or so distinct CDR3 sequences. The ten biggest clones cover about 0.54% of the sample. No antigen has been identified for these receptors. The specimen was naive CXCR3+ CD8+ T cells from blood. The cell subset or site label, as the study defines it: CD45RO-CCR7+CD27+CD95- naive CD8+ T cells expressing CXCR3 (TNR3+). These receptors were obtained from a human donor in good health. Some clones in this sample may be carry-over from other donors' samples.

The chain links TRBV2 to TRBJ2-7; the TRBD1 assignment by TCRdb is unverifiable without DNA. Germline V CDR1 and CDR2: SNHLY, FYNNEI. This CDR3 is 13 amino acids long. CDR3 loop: CASQDRGLGEQYF.

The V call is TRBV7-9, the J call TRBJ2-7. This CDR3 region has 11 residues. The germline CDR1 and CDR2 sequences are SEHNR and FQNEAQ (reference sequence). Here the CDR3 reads CASSLIHEQYF.

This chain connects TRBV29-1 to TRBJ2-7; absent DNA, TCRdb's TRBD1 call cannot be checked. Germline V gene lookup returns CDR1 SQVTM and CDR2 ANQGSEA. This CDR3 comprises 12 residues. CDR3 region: CSAIQGSYEQYF.

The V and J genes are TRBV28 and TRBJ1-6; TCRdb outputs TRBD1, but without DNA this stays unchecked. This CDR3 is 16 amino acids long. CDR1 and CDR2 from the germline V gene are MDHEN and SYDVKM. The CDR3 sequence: CASRGKQGAINSPLHF. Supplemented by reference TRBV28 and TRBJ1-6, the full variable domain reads DVKVTQSSRYLVKRTGEKVFLECVQDMDHENMFWYRQDPGLGLRLIYFSYDVKMKEKGDIPEGYSVSREKKERFSLILESASTNQTSMYLCASRGKQGAINSPLHFGNGTRLTVT.

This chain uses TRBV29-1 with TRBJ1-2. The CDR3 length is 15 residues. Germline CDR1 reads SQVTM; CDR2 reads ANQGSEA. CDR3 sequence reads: CSVGGLRETNYGYTF.

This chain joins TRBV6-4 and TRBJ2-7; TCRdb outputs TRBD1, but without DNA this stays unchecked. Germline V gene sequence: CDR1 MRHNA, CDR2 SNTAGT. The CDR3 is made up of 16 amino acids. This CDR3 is CAITRIAGAPSYEQYF.

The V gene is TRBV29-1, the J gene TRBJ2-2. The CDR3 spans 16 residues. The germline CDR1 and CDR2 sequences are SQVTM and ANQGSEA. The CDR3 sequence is CSVEGVPGSDTGELFF.

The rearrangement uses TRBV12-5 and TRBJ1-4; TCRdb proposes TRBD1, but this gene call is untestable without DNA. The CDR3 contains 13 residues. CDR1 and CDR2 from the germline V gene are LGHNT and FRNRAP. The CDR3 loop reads CASGPIPGGKLFF.